The 9 T cell receptor beta chains below were found in one sample sequenced in a study of vaccination and CD4 T cells after COVID-19. These receptors have no known antigen. Treatment: approximately nine-day PBMC culture with coronavirus spike peptide pools or control peptides (ViraFEST assay). With the Oncomine TCR Beta short-read assay, DNA from cultured CD4+ T cells was sequenced. TCRdb ran MiXCR on the PCR reads and lists one entry per CDR3 protein. The data hold about 5,100 distinct CDR3 sequences, with about 46% observed a single time. The sequenced material came from CD4+ T cells from blood, cultured in vitro. Receptor source: a human donor who had recovered from COVID-19.

CDR3 sequence (DNA): TGCGCCAGCAGCCAAGTTGCACAGTGGAACACCGGGGAGCTGTTTTTT. As protein: CASSQVAQWNTGELFF. The chain links TRBV4-1 to TRBJ2-2, with no clear D. Germline-derived CDR1 and CDR2 are MGHRA and YSYEKL. V was clipped by 1 base and J by 1 base, with 10 bases between them. This CDR3 comprises 16 residues.

This rearrangement joins TRBV20-1 to TRBJ1-1, with D unresolved. The germline V gene has CDR1 DFQATT and CDR2 SNEGSKA (reference sequence). The CDR3 consists of 16 residues. The V gene lost 0 bases and the J gene lost 0 bases, with 14 bases spanning the gap. The CDR3 DNA is TGCAGTGCTAGAGATGTGTCACAGTTACTGAACACTGAAGCTTTCTTT. Protein sequence: CSARDVSQLLNTEAFF.

This clonotype was detected only a few times. The CDR3 region is CASSLRGATEAFF. In DNA, the CDR3 is TGTGCCAGCAGCTTGCGGGGTGCCACTGAAGCTTTCTTT. The chain couples TRBV7-9 to TRBJ1-1, with D unclear. The CDR3 runs to 13 residues. V lost 3 bases and J 4 bases, leaving 9 bases between the germline ends. Per the germline V gene, CDR1 is SEHNR and CDR2 is FQNEAQ (reference sequence). Based on the CDR3 plus reference TRBV7-9 and TRBJ1-1, the full variable domain is DTGVSQNPRHKITKRGQNVTFRCDPISEHNRLYWYRQTLGQGPEFLTYFQNEAQLEKSRLLSDRFSAERPKGSFSTLEIQRTEQGDSAMYLCASSLRGATEAFFGQGTRLTVV.

This chain links TRBV10-3 with TRBJ1-2; D unresolved. The CDR3 is 11 residues long. Per the germline V gene, CDR1 is ENHRY and CDR2 is SYGVKD. With 2 bases removed from V and 8 bases from J, the gap between germline ends came to 6 bases. The CDR3 nucleotides read TGTGCCATCAGTGAGGGTCAGGGCTACACCTTC. Translated, it gives CAISEGQGYTF.

The chain is built from TRBV12-3 or TRBV12-4 and TRBJ2-5; D not resolved. With 3 bases removed from V and 4 bases from J, the gap between germline ends came to 6 bases. CDR3 length: 12 residues. For the CDR3, the DNA is TGTGCCAGCAGTTTTGCACTAGAGACCCAGTACTTC. Protein: CASSFALETQYF.

The V call is TRBV4-1, the J call TRBJ2-3, with TRBD1 as a possible D gene (6 bases). This CDR3 is 18 amino acids long. Germline values: CDR1 MGHRA, CDR2 YSYEKL. V was shortened by 4 bases and J by 2 bases, with 22 bases between the two germline ends. CDR3 sequence reads: CASSPLTWGQGHTDTQYF. CDR3 nucleotide sequence: TGCGCCAGCAGCCCCCTAACTTGGGGGCAGGGTCACACAGATACGCAGTATTTT.

The chain links TRBV29-1 to TRBJ2-7; D possibly matches TRBD1 or TRBD2 (5 bases each). The CDR3 totals 14 residues. Germline V CDR1 and CDR2: SQVTM, ANQGSEA. Trimming pared 4 bases from V and 0 bases from J, leaving 13 bases between. The chain's CDR3 is CSVVGRDVSYEQYF. The CDR3 bases are TGCAGCGTTGTCGGCAGGGACGTCTCCTACGAGCAGTACTTC.

On this clonotype: A junction end diverges from the germline sequence, so it may reflect a read error. The chain employs TRBV5-4 and TRBJ1-1; D call uncertain. CDR3 length equals 13 residues. Germline V gives CDR1 SGHNT, CDR2 YYREEE (reference sequence). This CDR3 reads CASRQSMNTEAFF. As DNA, the CDR3 is TGCGCCAGCAGGCAGTCTATGAACACTGAAGCTTTCTTT.

V and J are TRBV2 and TRBJ1-1, with a tentative D call TRBD1 (5 bases). Germline-derived CDR1 and CDR2 are SNHLY and FYNNEI. There are 15 residues in the CDR3. Trimming left V 6 bases short and J 5 bases short, with 19 bases between. DNA of the CDR3: TGTGCCAGCAGGAAGGACTGGGGGGGTGGGACTGAAGCTTTCTTT. This encodes CASRKDWGGGTEAFF.